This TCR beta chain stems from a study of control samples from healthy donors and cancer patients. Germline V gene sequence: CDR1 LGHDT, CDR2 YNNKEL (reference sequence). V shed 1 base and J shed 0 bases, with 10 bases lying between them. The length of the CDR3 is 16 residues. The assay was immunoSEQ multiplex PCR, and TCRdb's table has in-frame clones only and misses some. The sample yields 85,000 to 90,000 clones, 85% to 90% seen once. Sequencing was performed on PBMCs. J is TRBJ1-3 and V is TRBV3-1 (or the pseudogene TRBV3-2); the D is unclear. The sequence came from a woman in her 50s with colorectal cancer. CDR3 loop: CASSQGIYISGNTIYF. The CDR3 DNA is TGTGCCAGCAGCCAAGGGATTTATATCTCTGGAAACACCATATATTTT.